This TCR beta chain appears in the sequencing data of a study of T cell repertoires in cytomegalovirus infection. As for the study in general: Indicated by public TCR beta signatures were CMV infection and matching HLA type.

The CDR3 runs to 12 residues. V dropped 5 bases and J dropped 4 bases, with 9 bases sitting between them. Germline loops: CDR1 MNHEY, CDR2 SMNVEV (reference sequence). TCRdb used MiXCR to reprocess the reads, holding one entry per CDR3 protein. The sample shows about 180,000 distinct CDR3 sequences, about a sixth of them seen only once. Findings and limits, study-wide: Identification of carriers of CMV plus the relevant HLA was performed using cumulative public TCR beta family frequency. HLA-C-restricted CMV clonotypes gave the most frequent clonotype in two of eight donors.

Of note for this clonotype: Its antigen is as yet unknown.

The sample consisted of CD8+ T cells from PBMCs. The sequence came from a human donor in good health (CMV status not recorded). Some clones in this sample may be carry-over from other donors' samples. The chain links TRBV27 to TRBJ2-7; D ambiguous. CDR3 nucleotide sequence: TGTGCCAGCAGTGCGATGGGGTACGAGCAGTACTTC. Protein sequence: CASSAMGYEQYF.